This T cell receptor beta chain was identified in a study of blood T cell repertoires in COVID-19. Study-wide context: Specimens from acute and convalescent COVID-19 originated in the United States, Italy and Spain. In each case, the material was cDNA or gDNA derived from T cells, B-cell-depleted T cells, or PBMCs.

Trimming removed 5 bases from V and 2 bases from J; junction bases left unmatched: 2. Germline CDR1 and CDR2: LGHNA and YSLEER. This CDR3 has 16 residues. This table comes from immunoSEQ multiplex PCR, and its TCRdb copy is limited to in-frame clones, with some not included. The sample lists approximately 250,000 clones, approximately 80% occurring once. Sequences were obtained from peripheral blood. The clonotype comes from a human donor in a cohort sampled during active COVID-19. V usage is TRBV4-3 and J usage is TRBJ2-6, with 11 positions matching TRBD1. The CDR3 here is CASSMGQGAGANVLTF. The CDR3 region has the DNA TGCGCCAGCAGCATGGGACAGGGGGCTGGGGCCAACGTCCTGACTTTC.